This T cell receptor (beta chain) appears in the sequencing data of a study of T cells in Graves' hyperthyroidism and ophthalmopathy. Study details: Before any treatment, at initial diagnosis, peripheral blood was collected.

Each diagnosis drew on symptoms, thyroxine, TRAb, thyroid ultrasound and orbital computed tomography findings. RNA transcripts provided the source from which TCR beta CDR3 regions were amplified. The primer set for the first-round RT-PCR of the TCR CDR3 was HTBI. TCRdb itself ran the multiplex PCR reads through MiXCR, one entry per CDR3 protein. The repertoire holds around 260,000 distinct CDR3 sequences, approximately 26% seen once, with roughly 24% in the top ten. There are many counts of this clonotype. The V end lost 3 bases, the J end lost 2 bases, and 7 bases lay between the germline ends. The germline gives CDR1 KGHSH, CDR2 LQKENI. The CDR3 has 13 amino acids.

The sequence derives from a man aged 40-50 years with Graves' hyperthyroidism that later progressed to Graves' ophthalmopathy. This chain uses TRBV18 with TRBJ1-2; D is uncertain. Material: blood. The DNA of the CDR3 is TGTGCCAGCTCACCGGAAAAAAACTATGGCTACACCTTC. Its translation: CASSPEKNYGYTF.